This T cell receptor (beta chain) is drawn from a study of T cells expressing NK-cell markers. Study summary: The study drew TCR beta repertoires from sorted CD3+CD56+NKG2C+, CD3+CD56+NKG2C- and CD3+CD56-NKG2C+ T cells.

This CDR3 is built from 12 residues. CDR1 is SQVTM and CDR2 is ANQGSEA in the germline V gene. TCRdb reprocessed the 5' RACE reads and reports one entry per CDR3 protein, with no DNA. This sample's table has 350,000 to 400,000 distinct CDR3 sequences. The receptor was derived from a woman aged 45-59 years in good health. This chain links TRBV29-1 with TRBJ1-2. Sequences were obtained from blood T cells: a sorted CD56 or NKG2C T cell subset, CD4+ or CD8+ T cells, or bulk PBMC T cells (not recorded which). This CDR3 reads CSVDQFNYGYTF.